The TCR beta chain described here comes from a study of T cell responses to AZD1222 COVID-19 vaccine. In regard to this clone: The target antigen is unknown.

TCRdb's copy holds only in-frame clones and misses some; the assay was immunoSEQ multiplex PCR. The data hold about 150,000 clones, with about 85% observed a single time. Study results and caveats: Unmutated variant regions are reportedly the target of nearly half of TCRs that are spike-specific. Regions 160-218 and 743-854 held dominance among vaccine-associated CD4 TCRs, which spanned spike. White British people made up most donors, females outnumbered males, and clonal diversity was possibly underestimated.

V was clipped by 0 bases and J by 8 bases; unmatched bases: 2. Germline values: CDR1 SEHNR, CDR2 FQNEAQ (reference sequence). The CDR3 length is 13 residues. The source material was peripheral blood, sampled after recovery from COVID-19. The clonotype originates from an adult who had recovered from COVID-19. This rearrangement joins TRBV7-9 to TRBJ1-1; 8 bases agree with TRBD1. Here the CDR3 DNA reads TGTGCCAGCAGCTTAGCGAGGACAGGGGAAGCTTTCTTT. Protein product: CASSLARTGEAFF.